What follows describes a single T cell receptor beta chain. The data originate from a study of blood T cells in healthy people across ages. Germline V gene data show CDR1 as MDHEN and CDR2 as SYDVKM. J lost 0 bases, V lost 0 bases, and 4 bases had no gene match. This CDR3 contains 17 residues. A second 7 to 11 cycle PCR used barcoded and J-beta primers. TCRdb reanalysed the 5' RACE reads using MiXCR and keeps one entry per CDR3 protein. The table lists roughly 1,700,000 distinct CDR3 sequences, roughly 28% of them singletons. The receptor comes from a woman aged 25 to 45 in good health. The source material was blood. The chain combines TRBV28 with TRBJ2-5; 10 positions agree with TRBD2. The CDR3 sequence is CASSLWGTSGDQETQYF. Here the CDR3 DNA reads TGTGCCAGCAGTTTATGGGGAACTAGCGGGGACCAAGAGACCCAGTACTTC.